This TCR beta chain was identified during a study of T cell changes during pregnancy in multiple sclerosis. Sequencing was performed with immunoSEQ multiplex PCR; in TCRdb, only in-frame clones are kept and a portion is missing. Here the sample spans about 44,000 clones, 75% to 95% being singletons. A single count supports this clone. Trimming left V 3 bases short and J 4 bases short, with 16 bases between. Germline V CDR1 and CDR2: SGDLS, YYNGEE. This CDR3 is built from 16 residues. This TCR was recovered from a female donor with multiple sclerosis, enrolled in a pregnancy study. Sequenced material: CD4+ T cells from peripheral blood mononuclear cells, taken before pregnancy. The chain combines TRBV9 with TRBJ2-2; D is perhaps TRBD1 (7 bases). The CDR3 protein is CASSAQGTSGTGELFF. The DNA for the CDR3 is TGTGCCAGCAGCGCACAGGGGACTTCGGGCACCGGGGAGCTGTTTTTT.